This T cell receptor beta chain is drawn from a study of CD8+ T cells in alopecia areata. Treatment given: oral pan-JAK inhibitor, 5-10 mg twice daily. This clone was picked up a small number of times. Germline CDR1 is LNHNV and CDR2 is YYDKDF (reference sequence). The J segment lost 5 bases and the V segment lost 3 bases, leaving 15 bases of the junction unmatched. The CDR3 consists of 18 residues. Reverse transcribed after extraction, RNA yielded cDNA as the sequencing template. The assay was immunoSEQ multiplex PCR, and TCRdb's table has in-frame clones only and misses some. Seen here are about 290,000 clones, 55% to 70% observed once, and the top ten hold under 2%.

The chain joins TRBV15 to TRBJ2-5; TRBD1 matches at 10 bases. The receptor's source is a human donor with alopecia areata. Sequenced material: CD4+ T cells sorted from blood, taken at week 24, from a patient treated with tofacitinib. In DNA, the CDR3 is TGTGCCACCAGCAGCGACAGGGGGCCGACCCCCGAGATGGAGACCCAGTACTTC. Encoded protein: CATSSDRGPTPEMETQYF. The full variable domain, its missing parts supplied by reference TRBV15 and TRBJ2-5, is DAMVIQNPRYQVTQFGKPVTLSCSQTLNHNVMYWYQQKSSQAPKLLFHYYDKDFNNEADTPDNFQSRRPNTSFCFLDIRSPGLGDTAMYLCATSSDRGPTPEMETQYFGPGTRLLVL.